The clone carrying this TCR beta chain has just a few counts. V shed 4 bases and J shed 3 bases, with 10 bases lying between them. This CDR3 is 13 amino acids long. Germline values: CDR1 LGHDT, CDR2 YNNKEL (reference sequence). In the authors' workflow: Reference gene primer amplification gave nucleated cell count estimates. Only in-frame clones appear in the TCRdb table, and some are missing; sequencing was by immunoSEQ multiplex PCR. Clone size and the V and J calls come from that table; the DNA yielded D and trimming. This sample carries roughly 200,000 clones, 83% of them seen once, and the ten largest clones take about 4.6%. These data belong to a study of blood T cell repertoires in COVID-19. About the research overall: The analysed material was cDNA or gDNA that came from T cells, B-cell-depleted T cells, or PBMCs.

Participants' own reports of clinical history determined their cohort assignment. The rearrangement links TRBV3-1 (or the pseudogene TRBV3-2) to TRBJ2-7; no clear D. This receptor was taken from a woman in her 50s who had been exposed to COVID-19. The sequencing sample was made of PBMCs or T cells enriched from blood (not recorded which). The DNA of the CDR3 is TGTGCCAGCAGCCGGGCAGCCTTCTACGAGCAGTACTTC. It translates to CASSRAAFYEQYF.